This entry is about one T cell receptor (beta chain). Its specificity is unknown. Generated by immunoSEQ multiplex PCR, the TCRdb table keeps only in-frame clones and is missing some. The profile shows 66,000 or so clones, around 75% of them singletons. The patients all showed relapse after autologous stem cell transplantation, while their brentuximab vedotin exposure varied. This sample is part of a study of PD-1 blockade in classical Hodgkin lymphoma. Study-wide context: Patients were dosed intravenously with nivolumab at 3 mg/kg every 2 weeks.

Broader study findings: Newly diagnosed patients had diversity similar to the baseline diversity of complete responders.

The CDR3 contains 16 residues. Germline assignment: CDR1 MDHEN and CDR2 SYDVKM. The ends were cut back, 6 bases at V and 3 bases at J, with 21 bases in the middle. The sequences come from peripheral blood mononuclear cells (PBMCs), collected before the second cycle of nivolumab. The chain couples TRBV28 to TRBJ2-7, with D maybe TRBD2 (5 bases). The sequence was obtained from a human donor with classical Hodgkin lymphoma. The CDR3 spells CASSTDLRADSYEQYF. The CDR3, as DNA: TGTGCCAGCAGCACAGACTTGAGGGCGGATAGCTACGAGCAGTACTTC.